This record looks at one TCR beta chain sequence and its context. Its antigen is currently unknown. CD45RO/CCR7/CD25/CD127/CD95/CD27 sorting isolated CD4+ naive, central memory, regulatory and stem cell-like memory cells. These data originate in a study of beta chain features in type 1 diabetes. General observations from the study: Moderately but significantly shorter TCRB CDR3s were found in Type 1 diabetes patients in all four CD4+ subsets.

Expressed TCRB transcripts were sequenced because the isolated RNA had all been reverse transcribed beforehand. The protocol was immunoSEQ multiplex PCR, while the TCRdb copy is restricted to in-frame clones and leaves out a portion. The sample carries 600,000 or so clones, 12% recorded once. From germline, CDR1 is LNHDA and CDR2 SQIVND (reference sequence). The ends were cut back, 5 bases at V and 3 bases at J, with 14 bases in the middle. This CDR3 is 14 amino acids long. What was sequenced was naive CD4+ T cells from blood. The TCR originated in a man aged 30-40 years with type 1 diabetes. This chain joins TRBV19 and TRBJ2-7, with a weak D call TRBD2 (5 bases). The CDR3 nucleotides read TGTGCCAGTAGTCCCTGGCGGAGGAACTACGAGCAGTACTTC. It is translated as CASSPWRRNYEQYF.